The present TCR beta chain was sequenced within a study of beta chain features in type 1 diabetes. What was sequenced were expressed TCRB transcripts, since all of the isolated RNA had been reverse transcribed. Method: immunoSEQ multiplex PCR; TCRdb's copy keeps in-frame clones and lacks some. Of about 710,000 clones listed, around an eighth are singletons. With regard to this clone: The antigen is undetermined.

General observations from the study: Insertion counts at VDJ junctions were lower in type 1 diabetes patients, who also showed more deletions there. It was not settled here whether HLA type affects TCRB rearrangement. Researchers report that Type 1 diabetes patients had moderately but significantly shorter TCRB CDR3s across all four CD4+ subsets. Possibly, sequencing cDNA over-represented cells that had high TCR expression levels.

The CDR3 length is 13 residues. Between the trimmed V and J ends, which lost 3 bases and 7 bases, there was a span of 12 bases. Germline V CDR1 and CDR2: MGHDK, SYGVNS. Sorting based on CD45RO/CCR7/CD25/CD127/CD95/CD27 separated CD4+ naive, central memory, regulatory and stem cell-like memory cells. The chain links TRBV25-1 to TRBJ1-1; possibly TRBD1 for D (5 bases). Sequencing input: naive CD4+ T cells from blood. This receptor was obtained from a man younger than 35 with type 1 diabetes. In DNA, the CDR3 is TGTGCCAGCAGTGAGGCAGGGTTTGGTGAAGCTTTCTTT. Amino acids: CASSEAGFGEAFF.